This T cell receptor beta chain was obtained from a study of shared clonotypes between healthy human individuals. Study-level points and caveats: Sampling involved blood alone; tissue repertoires likely differ.

About this clone: The target antigen is unknown.

The data were produced by immunoSEQ multiplex PCR, yet TCRdb's version contains in-frame clones alone and is incomplete. The sample shows around 650,000 clones, around 96% of them seen only once. The CDR3 length is 16 residues. Germline V gene data show CDR1 as SEHNR and CDR2 as FQNEAQ (reference sequence). V shed 3 bases, J shed 0 bases, and the junction held 6 bases outside the gene matches. CD45RO-negative CD8 cells positively selected for CCR7 made up the naive population, which excluded terminally differentiated effector memory CD45RA+ cells. The rearrangement uses TRBV7-9 and TRBJ2-5; 8 nucleotides match TRBD2. The sequence derives from a woman in her twenties or thirties in good health. The sequencing sample was made of naive CD8+ T cells sorted from blood. The CDR3 loop is CASSFLAGNYQETQYF. The CDR3 region has the DNA TGTGCCAGCAGCTTTTTAGCGGGAAATTACCAAGAGACCCAGTACTTC.